This is a list of T cell receptor beta chains from one sample in a study of blood T cell repertoires in COVID-19. The assay was immunoSEQ multiplex PCR, and TCRdb's table has in-frame clones only and misses some. This table holds 150,000 to 250,000 clones, roughly 79% found once. Input material: peripheral blood. Receptors originate from a human donor with acute or convalescent COVID-19. The donor label of this sample is uncertain. Each CDR3 is given with its conserved first and last residue. Fields, in order: V gene, J gene, CDR3 length, CDR3 protein.

V: TRBV18; J: TRBJ1-4; length: 14; CDR3: CASSPTGLNEKLFF
V: TRBV20-1; J: TRBJ1-4; length: 11; CDR3: CSVNINEKLFF
V: TRBV3-1/TRBV3-2; J: TRBJ2-2; length: 15; CDR3: CASSLEDIAAGELFF
V: TRBV4-1; J: TRBJ2-3; length: 16; CDR3: CASSQVGGRSTDTQYF
V: TRBV30; J: TRBJ2-3; length: 14; CDR3: CAWSPAGLTDTQYF
V: TRBV5-1; J: TRBJ1-2; length: 15; CDR3: CASSRQGRANYGYTF
V: TRBV5-1; J: TRBJ2-7; length: 17; CDR3: CASSSGTGPVGLFEQYF
V: TRBV7-2; J: TRBJ1-4; length: 13; CDR3: CASSSFNPEKLFF
V: TRBV10-3; J: TRBJ2-3; length: 13; CDR3: CAIQGGAPDTQYF
V: TRBV24-1; J: TRBJ2-1; length: 16; CDR3: CATSDPGLAATNEQFF
V: TRBV27; J: TRBJ2-7; length: 15; CDR3: CASKSPGKGGDEQYF
V: TRBV11-2; J: TRBJ1-3; length: 15; CDR3: CASGPFESSGNTIYF
V: TRBV6-5; J: TRBJ2-5; length: 15; CDR3: CASSYLAGGSVAQYF
V: TRBV7-9; J: TRBJ1-1; length: 15; CDR3: CASSLGGGMNTEAFF
V: TRBV28; J: TRBJ2-2; length: 14; CDR3: CASSWTANTGELFF
V: TRBV13; J: TRBJ1-4; length: 15; CDR3: CASSPRTGTNEKLFF
V: TRBV7-2; J: TRBJ2-1; length: 16; CDR3: CASSPRTDVLYNEQFF
V: TRBV5-1; J: TRBJ2-3; length: 17; CDR3: CASSTGLAGGPTDTQYF
V: TRBV6-1; J: TRBJ1-4; length: 14; CDR3: CASSDRGVNEKLFF
V: TRBV5-1; J: TRBJ2-3; length: 15; CDR3: CASSLTGVSTDTQYF
V: TRBV24-1; J: TRBJ2-6; length: 17; CDR3: CATSDARQGSGANVLTF
V: TRBV5-1; J: TRBJ2-5; length: 14; CDR3: CASSLPDRGGDRHF
V: TRBV7-9; J: TRBJ2-7; length: 16; CDR3: CASSPLPGLGSYEQYF
V: TRBV16; J: TRBJ2-7; length: 14; CDR3: CASSRGTGGYEQYF
V: TRBV3-1/TRBV3-2; J: TRBJ2-1; length: 16; CDR3: CATSLGPGIAYNEQFF
V: TRBV4-1; J: TRBJ2-6; length: 19; CDR3: CASSQDRGTGDAGANVLTF
V: TRBV7-8; J: TRBJ2-7; length: 15; CDR3: CASSLARDRAYEQYF
V: TRBV19; J: TRBJ2-7; length: 15; CDR3: CASSASGASSYEQYF
V: TRBV5-8; J: TRBJ2-6; length: 17; CDR3: CASSLRTSEPGANVLTF
V: TRBV5-4; J: TRBJ2-5; length: 14; CDR3: CASSLDREGETQYF
V: TRBV6-5; J: TRBJ1-3; length: 12; CDR3: CASTNTGNTIYF
V: TRBV5-6; J: TRBJ2-4; length: 15; CDR3: CASSSGGVAKNIQYF
V: TRBV5-1; J: TRBJ2-1; length: 15; CDR3: CASSSLAGNYNEQFF
V: TRBV30; J: TRBJ2-3; length: 13; CDR3: CAWSVRAVDTQYF
V: TRBV5-4; J: TRBJ1-1; length: 16; CDR3: CASSLSSSGAQAEAFF